This record covers a single T cell receptor (beta chain). The record originates from a study of blood T cell repertoires in COVID-19. Profiling relied on immunoSEQ multiplex PCR, and the TCRdb table lists in-frame clones only, not all of them. The sample comprises 190,000 or so clones, more than 70% of which are singletons, and about 4% rests with the top ten. The TCR comes from a woman aged 25 to 39 with acute or convalescent COVID-19. The sample taken for sequencing was peripheral blood.

The CDR3 bases are TGTGCCAGCAGTCACAGGTTCCCCTCTGGGGCCAACGTCCTGACTTTC. It encodes CASSHRFPSGANVLTF. V usage is TRBV28 and J usage is TRBJ2-6; the D gene is possibly TRBD1 (5 bases). The CDR3 has 16 amino acids. Deletions cut 5 bases from V and 0 bases from J, with 11 bases between. Germline V gene data show CDR1 as MDHEN and CDR2 as SYDVKM.